This T cell receptor beta chain was sequenced in a study of neurological immune-mediated disorders. Documented time point: technical triplicate 2. Stored at -80 C, 2 million PBMCs were the source of the unsorted libraries. The germline V gene encodes CDR1 ENHRY and CDR2 SYGVKD. This CDR3 comprises 14 residues. Trimming took 6 bases from V and 0 from J, leaving 12 bases between them. The cDNA came from 5'RACE with 10-nucleotide random UMIs. One entry per CDR3 protein results from TCRdb running MiXCR on the 5' RACE reads. The table shows around 56,000 distinct CDR3 sequences, with around 24% occurring only once.

Source material: PBMCs. This TCR came from a man between 60 and 75 years old with HTLV-1-associated myelopathy (HAM/TSP). This chain uses TRBV10-3 with TRBJ2-7, with a tentative D call TRBD2 (5 bases). The CDR3 here is CAIRRAENSYEQYF. The CDR3 bases are TGTGCCATCAGGAGAGCGGAAAACTCCTACGAGCAGTACTTC.